Following are 24 T cell receptor beta chains from one sample sequenced in a study of beta chain features in type 1 diabetes. The study, taken as a whole, reports: Shortening that was moderate but significant affected the TCRB CDR3s of Type 1 diabetes patients in all four CD4+ subsets.

Since all of the isolated RNA was reverse transcribed, expressed TCRB transcripts were what got sequenced. Produced via immunoSEQ multiplex PCR; TCRdb's table is partial and in-frame only. The sample lists hundreds of thousands of clones; around an eighth were seen once. These receptors' antigens are unknown. What was sequenced was naive CD4+ T cells from blood. Receptors originate from a man aged 25-45 years with type 1 diabetes.

This clone turned up a few times. The chain carries TRBV5-1 and TRBJ2-1, with TRBD1 matching over 9 bases. The CDR3 is made up of 13 amino acids. Looked up from germline, CDR1 is SGHRS and CDR2 is YFSETQ. V lost 3 bases to trimming and J lost 9 bases; unmatched junction nucleotides: 4. CDR3 in DNA: TGCGCCAGCAGCTCGGGACAGGGAGGTGAGCAGTTCTTC. It translates to CASSSGQGGEQFF.

The chain links TRBV11-2 to TRBJ2-1; D is unclear. V was clipped by 1 base and J by 8 bases, with 3 bases between them. The CDR3 is 11 amino acids. Germline V gene data show CDR1 as SGHAT and CDR2 as FQNNGV. The CDR3 DNA reads TGTGCCAGCAGCTTAGTCGATGAGCAGTTCTTC. Its protein product is CASSLVDEQFF.

The rearrangement links TRBV5-4 to TRBJ2-2; TRBD2 matches 15 bases. Germline V lookup: CDR1 SGHNT, CDR2 YYREEE (reference sequence). CDR3 length: 19 amino acids. Unmatched junction bases numbered 10, after V lost 3 bases and J lost 4 bases. The CDR3 DNA sequence: TGTGCCAGCAGCTACTCGGGACTAGCGGGAGGTCTGACCACCGGGGAGCTGTTTTTT. This gives the protein CASSYSGLAGGLTTGELFF. Full variable domain (rest looked up from reference TRBV5-4 and TRBJ2-2): ETGVTQSPTHLIKTRGQQVTLRCSSQSGHNTVSWYQQALGQGPQFIFQYYREEENGRGNFPPRFSGLQFPNYSSELNVNALELDDSALYLCASSYSGLAGGLTTGELFFGEGSRLTVL.

The rearrangement links TRBV15 to TRBJ2-7; 10 bases are shared with TRBD1. The CDR3 has 18 residues. Germline assignment: CDR1 LNHNV and CDR2 YYDKDF (reference sequence). With V trimmed by 3 bases and J by 6 bases, 17 bases remained unmatched. The chain's CDR3 is CATSSGPGQGLRKGEQYF. CDR3 coding DNA: TGTGCCACCAGCAGTGGACCGGGACAGGGGTTAAGGAAGGGCGAGCAGTACTTC.

The chain carries TRBV25-1 and TRBJ2-5; D remains unclear. The CDR3 is 13 residues long. Germline values: CDR1 MGHDK, CDR2 SYGVNS. Trimming left V 3 bases short and J 1 base short, with 6 bases between. The chain's CDR3 is CASSDSIQETQYF. CDR3 DNA: TGTGCCAGCAGTGATAGCATCCAAGAGACCCAGTACTTC.

The CDR3 spells CASSLLRTSGNYEQYF. The CDR3, as DNA: TGTGCCAGCAGCTTGTTACGGACTAGCGGTAACTACGAGCAGTACTTC. The chain combines TRBV5-6 with TRBJ2-7, with 10 bases aligning to TRBD2. CDR3 size: 16 residues. The V gene's germline CDR1 is SGHDT and CDR2 YYEEEE. V shed 1 base and J 3 bases; nucleotides not matched to a gene: 7.

The chain couples TRBV9 to TRBJ2-7; 8 bases line up with TRBD2. CDR3 size: 14 residues. J lost 2 bases, V lost 2 bases, and 3 bases had no gene match. Germline assignment: CDR1 SGDLS and CDR2 YYNGEE. The CDR3 DNA follows: TGTGCCAGCAGCGTGCGGGAGGCAACCTACGAGCAGTACTTC. This translates into CASSVREATYEQYF.

As regards this clone: Other DNA sequences from this sample encode an identical CDR3 as well. The chain recombines TRBV18 with TRBJ2-1; the match to TRBD2 covers 12 bases. V dropped 0 bases and J dropped 3; count of bases not matched to a gene: 6. The germline V gene has CDR1 KGHSH and CDR2 LQKENI. This CDR3 spans 18 amino acids. CDR3 residues: CASSPPGLAGGVYNEQFF. CDR3 nucleotide sequence: TGTGCCAGCTCACCACCAGGCCTAGCGGGAGGGGTCTACAATGAGCAGTTCTTC.

This clone has just a few counts. The rearrangement joins TRBV7-3 to TRBJ2-7; 7 nucleotides line up with TRBD1. The V gene's germline CDR1 is SGHTA and CDR2 FQGTGA. The CDR3 contains 12 residues. Trimming removed 8 bases from V and 6 bases from J; junction bases left unmatched: 7. The CDR3 DNA reads TGTGCCAGCGGGCGACAGGGTGGCGAGCAGTACTTC. Protein product: CASGRQGGEQYF.

The V call is TRBV27, the J call TRBJ2-1; D is possibly TRBD2 (6 bases). CDR1 is MNHEY and CDR2 is SMNVEV in the germline V gene (reference sequence). This CDR3 is 15 amino acids long. With 1 base removed from V and 5 bases from J, the gap between germline ends came to 12 bases. The CDR3 nucleotides are TGTGCCAGCAGTTTATGGACTACTAGTAACAATGAGCAGTTCTTC. Residues: CASSLWTTSNNEQFF.

The table lists this clone with a few counts. This chain connects TRBV9 to TRBJ2-3; 9 bases match TRBD2. Germline V gene sequence: CDR1 SGDLS, CDR2 YYNGEE. Germline trimming cut 0 bases from V and 4 bases from J; bases unmatched to any gene: 3. The CDR3 has 15 amino acids. CDR3 coding DNA: TGTGCCAGCAGCGTAGATCAGCGGGAGGCAGATACGCAGTATTTT. Protein: CASSVDQREADTQYF.

This clone was observed a few times. V gene TRBV14 combines with J gene TRBJ2-6; 7 positions match TRBD1. Per the germline V gene, CDR1 is SGHDN and CDR2 is FVKESK. Losses at the gene ends were 2 bases for V and 2 bases for J; bases not matched to a gene: 3. There are 16 residues in the CDR3. This chain's CDR3 is CASSQTGTAGANVLTF. CDR3 bases: TGTGCCAGCAGCCAAACCGGGACAGCTGGGGCCAACGTCCTGACTTTC.

The chain has TRBV9 and TRBJ2-1; 12 bases agree with TRBD2. The CDR3 consists of 15 residues. The V gene's germline CDR1 is SGDLS and CDR2 YYNGEE. V shed 5 bases, J shed 6 bases, and the junction held 6 bases outside the gene matches. CDR3 sequence (DNA): TGTGCCAGCAGTCTTGGGGGACTAGCGGGCAATGAGCAGTTCTTC. It is translated as CASSLGGLAGNEQFF.

The V call is TRBV5-1, the J call TRBJ2-5, with D uncertain. This CDR3 has 14 amino acids. CDR1 is SGHRS and CDR2 is YFSETQ in the germline V gene. Trimming removed 7 bases at V and 1 base at J, with 14 bases between. CDR3 residues: CASYFQTAQETQYF. Written as DNA, the CDR3 is TGCGCCAGCTACTTTCAAACAGCCCAAGAGACCCAGTACTTC.

This clone appeared a few times. The rearrangement joins TRBV6-5 to TRBJ2-7, with 9 nucleotides matching TRBD1. Germline CDR1 is MNHEY and CDR2 is SVGAGI. With 8 bases clipped from V and 1 base from J, the junction kept 6 bases outside the gene matches. CDR3 length equals 14 residues. CDR3 protein: CASWGQGLSYEQYF. The CDR3 coding sequence is TGTGCCAGCTGGGGACAGGGTCTTTCCTACGAGCAGTACTTC.

This clone was seen more than once but under ten times. The gene calls are TRBV5-6 and TRBJ2-5; tentatively, D is TRBD1 (6 bases). Germline V lookup: CDR1 SGHDT, CDR2 YYEEEE. This CDR3 comprises 13 residues. The V end was cut by 3 bases, the J end by 4 bases, with 10 bases between. CDR3 sequence (DNA): TGTGCCAGCAGCTCACAAGGGGGAGAGACCCAGTACTTC. It translates to CASSSQGGETQYF.

This clone was recorded a few times. The chain uses TRBV27 and TRBJ1-1; no reliable D call. Germline values: CDR1 MNHEY, CDR2 SMNVEV (reference sequence). This CDR3 has 16 amino acids. V lost 3 bases and J 0 bases, leaving 14 bases between the germline ends. The CDR3 coding sequence is TGTGCCAGCAGTTTTTCCATCGGGTATTTGAACACTGAAGCTTTCTTT. It is translated as CASSFSIGYLNTEAFF.

The chain employs TRBV11-2 and TRBJ1-2; 7 nucleotides match TRBD1. The germline V gene has CDR1 SGHAT and CDR2 FQNNGV. CDR3 length equals 19 residues. The V gene end was trimmed by 1 base and the J gene end by 6 bases; junction bases not matched to a gene: 20. CDR3 in amino acids: CASSLGGHGTVNWGDGYTF. The CDR3 DNA sequence: TGTGCCAGCAGCTTAGGGGGTCACGGGACAGTAAATTGGGGAGATGGCTACACCTTC.

This clone was counted between two and nine times. V and J are TRBV29-1 and TRBJ1-5, with 7 bases aligning to TRBD1. The trim removed 4 bases at V and 3 bases at J, leaving 3 bases unmatched. This CDR3 region has 13 residues. Germline CDR1 and CDR2: SQVTM and ANQGSEA. The CDR3 DNA sequence: TGCAGCGTTGCGGACAGGTTCAATCAGCCCCAGCATTTT. Its protein product is CSVADRFNQPQHF.

The chain recombines TRBV4-3 with TRBJ2-6; D might be TRBD2 (5 bases). Trimming cost V 4 bases and J 0 bases, with 16 bases left between them. Germline loops: CDR1 LGHNA, CDR2 YSLEER. The CDR3 length is 18 residues. The CDR3: CASSPHPGESSGANVLTF. CDR3 bases: TGCGCCAGCAGCCCTCATCCTGGGGAGAGCTCTGGGGCCAACGTCCTGACTTTC.

The CDR3 nucleotides are TGTGCCAGCAGCCTTGGGACAGGGAGCTCTGGGGCCAACGTCCTGACTTTC. This sequence encodes CASSLGTGSSGANVLTF. The chain is built from TRBV7-3 and TRBJ2-6, with 9 bases that match TRBD1. Losses at the gene ends were 5 bases for V and 0 bases for J; bases not matched to a gene: 5. Germline assignment: CDR1 SGHTA and CDR2 FQGTGA. There are 17 residues in the CDR3.

This clone was found a few times. The chain couples TRBV5-4 to TRBJ1-3; D unclear. V lost 0 bases and J 3 bases, leaving 7 bases between the germline ends. Germline V gene lookup returns CDR1 SGHNT and CDR2 YYREEE (reference sequence). The CDR3 loop spans 14 amino acids. The CDR3 is CASSLAADGNTIYF. The CDR3, as DNA: TGTGCCAGCAGCTTGGCGGCGGATGGAAACACCATATATTTT. The full variable domain, in which reference TRBV5-4 and TRBJ1-3 provide the parts outside the CDR3, is ETGVTQSPTHLIKTRGQQVTLRCSSQSGHNTVSWYQQALGQGPQFIFQYYREEENGRGNFPPRFSGLQFPNYSSELNVNALELDDSALYLCASSLAADGNTIYFGEGSWLTVV.

This chain links TRBV4-2 with TRBJ2-7; D unclear. V was pared by 4 bases and J by 0 bases, with 10 bases between. The germline V gene has CDR1 LGHNA and CDR2 YNFKEQ. The CDR3 runs to 14 residues. CDR3 DNA sequence: TGTGCCAGCAGCCCCGGCGGCTCCTCCTACGAGCAGTACTTC. It translates to CASSPGGSSYEQYF.

This clone was seen more than once but under ten times. The same CDR3 can be traced to other DNA sequences in this sample. The chain has TRBV30 and TRBJ2-3; 7 bases match TRBD2. The junction had 3 bases not matched to a gene; V was cut back by 2 bases and J by 1 base. The germline CDR1 and CDR2 sequences are GTSNPN and SVGIG (reference sequence). The CDR3 is 14 amino acids. The CDR3 DNA is TGTGCCTGGAGTATAAGCGGGGGCACAGATACGCAGTATTTT. Its translation is CAWSISGGTDTQYF.